Listed below are T cell receptor beta chains from one sample, sequenced in a study of beta chain features in type 1 diabetes. Some clones are missing from TCRdb's copy, which holds only in-frame ones; the method was immunoSEQ multiplex PCR. Among some 150,000 clones listed, 7% to 10% were seen once. Source material: central memory CD4+ T cells from blood. These TCRs come from a man younger than 30 in good health. Each CDR3 is given with its conserved first and last residue. D genes are given only for firm matches. The listing skips clone size in some rows; elsewhere it reads once, few, many or a size class.

clone_size,d_call,j_call,v_call,cdr3_nt,cdr3_aa
few,.,TRBJ1-2,TRBV11-2,TGTGCCAGCAGCTTAGATGGGGCCGGCTATGGCTACACCTTC,CASSLDGAGYGYTF
.,TRBD1,TRBJ2-6,TRBV30,TGTGCCTATTTTACAGGGGCCGGGGCCAACGTCCTGACTTTC,CAYFTGAGANVLTF
few,TRBD1,TRBJ1-6,TRBV30,TGTGCCCTAAGGACAGGGGGCCTTAATTCACCCCTCCACTTT,CALRTGGLNSPLHF
few,TRBD2,TRBJ2-5,TRBV6-1,TGTGCCAGCAGTGATCCTGGGTCCGGGGGGAGAGAGACCCAGTACTTC,CASSDPGSGGRETQYF
.,TRBD1,TRBJ2-4,TRBV27,TGTGCCAGCAGTTCCCTCGGGACAGGGCAAAACATTCAGTACTTC,CASSSLGTGQNIQYF
few,.,TRBJ2-5,TRBV7-8,TGTGCCAGCAGCTTAGCCCAGCAAGAGACCCAGTACTTC,CASSLAQQETQYF
few,TRBD1,TRBJ1-2,TRBV7-8,TGTGCCAGCAGTCCCCGGGACAGGGGTCCCTATGGCTACACCTTC,CASSPRDRGPYGYTF
few,TRBD1,TRBJ2-7,TRBV5-4,TGTGCCAGCAGCCCCGGGACAGTTAACTCCGAGCAGTACTTC,CASSPGTVNSEQYF
.,TRBD1,TRBJ2-6,TRBV30,TGTGCCTGGAGTGTAAATCTCGGGACAGGCCGAAGTGGGGCCAACGTCCTGACTTTC,CAWSVNLGTGRSGANVLTF
few,.,TRBJ2-4,TRBV11-3,TGTGCCAGCAGCTTAGGTATCCGGGGGTCACTGGACATTCAGTACTTC,CASSLGIRGSLDIQYF
many,.,TRBJ1-6,TRBV11-2,TGTGCCAGCAGCCCCGGGAGGGTGAATTCACCCCTCCACTTT,CASSPGRVNSPLHF
.,TRBD2,TRBJ2-1,TRBV5-1,TGCGCCAGCAGCTTGGAGACTAGCGGGGGGGGTGAGCAGTTCTTC,CASSLETSGGGEQFF
.,.,TRBJ1-1,TRBV5-4,TGTGCCAGCAGCTTGGACAGGGTGAACACTGAAGCTTTCTTT,CASSLDRVNTEAFF
few,.,TRBJ1-2,TRBV6-6,TGTGCCAGCAGTTACTCCGGGGAAATAGGCGGCTACACCTTC,CASSYSGEIGGYTF
.,TRBD1,TRBJ1-1,TRBV6-4,TGTGCCAGCAGAGCCGGGACAGGTAACACTGAAGCTTTCTTT,CASRAGTGNTEAFF
.,TRBD2,TRBJ2-1,TRBV10-3,TGTGCCATCAGTGATACCGGGACTAGCGTATACAATGAGCAGTTCTTC,CAISDTGTSVYNEQFF
.,TRBD1,TRBJ2-7,TRBV6-6,TGTGCCAGCAGTACAAGGACAGGGGGTTCCTACGAGCAGTACTTC,CASSTRTGGSYEQYF
few,TRBD2,TRBJ2-2,TRBV13,TGTGCCAGCAGCTCCCCGGGGGGACTGACCACCGGGGAGCTGTTTTTT,CASSSPGGLTTGELFF
once,TRBD1,TRBJ1-2,TRBV5-6,TGTGCCAGCAGATCGGGACAGCCGGGTAACTATGGCTACACCTTC,CASRSGQPGNYGYTF
.,.,TRBJ1-5,TRBV4-2,TGTGCCAGCAGCCAGGAGGGGGGGCGCGATCAGCCCCAGCATTTT,CASSQEGGRDQPQHF
.,.,TRBJ1-2,TRBV28,TGTGCCAGCAGACCGACAGGTTCCGACGGCTACACCTTC,CASRPTGSDGYTF
few,.,TRBJ2-2,TRBV7-9,TGTGCCAGCAGCTTAAACAGGAACCGGAACACCGGGGAGCTGTTTTTT,CASSLNRNRNTGELFF
few,TRBD1,TRBJ2-7,TRBV7-2,TGTGCCAGCAGCTTAAACCAGGGGGTCCACGAGCAGTACTTC,CASSLNQGVHEQYF
.,TRBD2,TRBJ2-3,TRBV2,TGTGCCAGCAACGGGGGGGCGTTCACAGATACGCAGTATTTT,CASNGGAFTDTQYF
few,.,TRBJ2-7,TRBV28,TGTGCCAGCAGACCCGGAGCCCTAGGCAGGGTCCCCGAGCAGTACTTC,CASRPGALGRVPEQYF
.,.,TRBJ2-2,TRBV7-2,TGTGCCAGCAGCTTGGCCACGAACACCGGGGAGCTGTTTTTT,CASSLATNTGELFF
few,.,TRBJ2-3,TRBV6-1,TGTGCCAGCAGCCCAGGACAGTTCACAGATACGCAGTATTTT,CASSPGQFTDTQYF
few,TRBD2,TRBJ2-1,TRBV7-3,TGTGCCAGCAGCACCCTAGCGGGGGCCTACAATGAGCAGTTCTTC,CASSTLAGAYNEQFF
few,TRBD2,TRBJ2-1,TRBV5-1,TGCGCCAGCAGCTCAACTAGCGGGGGGGCCAATGAGCAGTTCTTC,CASSSTSGGANEQFF
.,TRBD1,TRBJ2-2,TRBV7-2,TGTGCCAGCAGCCCAAACAGGGGGCTTCGCACCGGGGAGCTGTTTTTT,CASSPNRGLRTGELFF
.,.,TRBJ2-5,TRBV20-1,TGCAGTGCTAAAACAGGGGAGACCCAGTACTTC,CSAKTGETQYF
.,.,TRBJ2-5,TRBV9,TGTGCCAGCAGCCCACAGATACGACAGGCCGAGACCCAGTACTTC,CASSPQIRQAETQYF
few,.,TRBJ2-2,TRBV7-2,TGTGCCAGCAGCGGACAGTCGAACACCGGGGAGCTGTTTTTT,CASSGQSNTGELFF
.,.,TRBJ1-3,TRBV4-1,TGCGCCAGCAGCCAATATTTAGATTCTGGAAACACCATATATTTT,CASSQYLDSGNTIYF
few,TRBD1,TRBJ2-3,TRBV4-3,TGCGCCAGCAGCCAAGATTGGGGACAGGGAGCAGATACGCAGTATTTT,CASSQDWGQGADTQYF
.,.,TRBJ1-2,TRBV7-2,TGTGCCAGCAGCTTATCTATTGCCGCGGTGGACTATGGCTACACCTTC,CASSLSIAAVDYGYTF
few,.,TRBJ1-1,TRBV5-1,TGCGCCAGCAGCATGGATCGGGGGATGAACACTGAAGCTTTCTTT,CASSMDRGMNTEAFF
.,.,TRBJ2-5,TRBV5-6,TGTGCCAGCAGCAAAGACAGGTTTGGGGAGACCCAGTACTTC,CASSKDRFGETQYF
.,.,TRBJ1-1,TRBV5-6,TGTGCCAGCAGCTTGTGGACAGTCGAAACGCTCACTGAAGCTTTCTTT,CASSLWTVETLTEAFF
many,TRBD2,TRBJ2-3,TRBV15,TGTGCCACCAGGGAGACTAGCTTCTCAGATACGCAGTATTTT,CATRETSFSDTQYF
few,.,TRBJ2-1,TRBV5-1,TGCGCCAGCAGCTTGGTACTCCAGGCGATAAACAATGAGCAGTTCTTC,CASSLVLQAINNEQFF
few,.,TRBJ2-7,TRBV9,TGTGCCAGCAGCGTAGTACCTAGGACAGACCTCTACGAGCAGTACTTC,CASSVVPRTDLYEQYF
.,.,TRBJ1-2,TRBV4-2,TGTGCCAGCAGCCAAGATCCGGTCCCGCGGTATGGCTACACCTTC,CASSQDPVPRYGYTF
.,.,TRBJ2-7,TRBV6-5,TGTGCCAGCAGTTACTCGGGGGGGGCACTTCGCGAGCAGTACTTC,CASSYSGGALREQYF
.,.,TRBJ1-5,TRBV19,TGTGCCAGTAGTATAGGTACTCATAGCAATCAGCCCCAGCATTTT,CASSIGTHSNQPQHF
few,TRBD2,TRBJ2-1,TRBV4-3,TGCGCCAGCAGCCAAGGCCACGCGGGGGATGAGCAGTTCTTC,CASSQGHAGDEQFF
few,.,TRBJ2-7,TRBV20-1,TGCAGTGCTAAACCAGGCTACGAGCAGTACTTC,CSAKPGYEQYF
.,.,TRBJ2-4,TRBV7-2,TGTGCCAGCAGCTGGGGCCCCCTAGCCAAAAACATTCAGTACTTC,CASSWGPLAKNIQYF
few,.,TRBJ2-7,TRBV7-2,TGTGCCAGCAGCCAGAGCGACAGCTACGAGCAGTACTTC,CASSQSDSYEQYF
.,TRBD2,TRBJ2-7,TRBV7-2,TGTGCCAGCAGCTTAGTGCGGGGGTACTCCTACGAGCAGTACTTC,CASSLVRGYSYEQYF
few,.,TRBJ1-2,TRBV9,TGTGCCAGCACCAGGACTGAGAACTATGGCTACACCTTC,CASTRTENYGYTF
.,.,TRBJ1-4,TRBV19,TGTGCCAGTAGCCATGCGGCGGTAGGGGCTGAAAAACTGTTTTTT,CASSHAAVGAEKLFF